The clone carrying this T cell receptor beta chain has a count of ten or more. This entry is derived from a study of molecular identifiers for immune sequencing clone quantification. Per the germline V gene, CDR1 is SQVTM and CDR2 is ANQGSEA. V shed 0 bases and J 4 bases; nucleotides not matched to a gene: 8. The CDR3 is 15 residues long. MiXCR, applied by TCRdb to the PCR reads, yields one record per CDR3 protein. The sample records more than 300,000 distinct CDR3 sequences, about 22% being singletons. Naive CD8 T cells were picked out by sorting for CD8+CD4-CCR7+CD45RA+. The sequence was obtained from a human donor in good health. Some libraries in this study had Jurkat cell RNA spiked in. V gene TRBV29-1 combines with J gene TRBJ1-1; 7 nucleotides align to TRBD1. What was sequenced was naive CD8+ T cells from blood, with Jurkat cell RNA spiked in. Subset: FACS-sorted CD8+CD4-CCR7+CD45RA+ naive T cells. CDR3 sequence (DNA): TGCAGCGTTGAAGATCCCCAGGGGGTCGGCACTGAAGCTTTCTTT. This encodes CSVEDPQGVGTEAFF. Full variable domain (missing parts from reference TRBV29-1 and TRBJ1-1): SAVISQKPSRDICQRGTSLTIQCQVDSQVTMMFWYRQQPGQSLTLIATANQGSEATYESGFVIDKFPISRPNLTFSTLTVSNMSPEDSSIYLCSVEDPQGVGTEAFFGQGTRLTVV.